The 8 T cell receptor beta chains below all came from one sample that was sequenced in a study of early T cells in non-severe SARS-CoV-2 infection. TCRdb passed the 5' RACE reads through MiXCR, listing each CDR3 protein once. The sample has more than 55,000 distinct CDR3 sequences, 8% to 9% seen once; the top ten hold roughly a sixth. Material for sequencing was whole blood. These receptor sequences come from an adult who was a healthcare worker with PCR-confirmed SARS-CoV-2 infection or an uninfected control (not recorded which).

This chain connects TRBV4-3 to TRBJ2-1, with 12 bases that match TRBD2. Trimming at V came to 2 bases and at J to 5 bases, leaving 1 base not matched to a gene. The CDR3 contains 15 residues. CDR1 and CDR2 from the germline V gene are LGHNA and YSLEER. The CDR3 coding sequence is TGCGCCAGCAGCCAACGGACTAGCGGGAACAATGAGCAGTTCTTC. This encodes CASSQRTSGNNEQFF.

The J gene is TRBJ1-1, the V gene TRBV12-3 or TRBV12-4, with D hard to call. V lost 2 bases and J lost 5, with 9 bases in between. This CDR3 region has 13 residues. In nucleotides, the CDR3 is TGTGCCAGCAGTTTATTCGCCAGGACTGAAGCTTTCTTT. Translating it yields CASSLFARTEAFF.

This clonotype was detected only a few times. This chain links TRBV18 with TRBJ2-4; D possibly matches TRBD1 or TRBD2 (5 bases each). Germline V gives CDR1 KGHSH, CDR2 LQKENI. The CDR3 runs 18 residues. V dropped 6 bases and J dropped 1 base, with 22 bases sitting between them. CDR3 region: CASSPVPGPGMAKNIQYF. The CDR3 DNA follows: TGTGCCAGCTCGCCAGTTCCGGGGCCAGGGATGGCCAAAAACATTCAGTACTTC. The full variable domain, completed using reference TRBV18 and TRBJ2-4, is NAGVMQNPRHLVRRRGQEARLRCSPMKGHSHVYWYRQLPEEGLKFMVYLQKENIIDESGMPKERFSAEFPKEGPSILRIQQVVRGDSAAYFCASSPVPGPGMAKNIQYFGAGTRLSVL.

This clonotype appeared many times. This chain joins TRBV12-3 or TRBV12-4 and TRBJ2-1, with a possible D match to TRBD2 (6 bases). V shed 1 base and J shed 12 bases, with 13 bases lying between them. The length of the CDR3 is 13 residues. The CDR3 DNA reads TGTGCCAGCAGTTTAGTTCGGGACTCTTTGCAGTTCTTC. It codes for CASSLVRDSLQFF.

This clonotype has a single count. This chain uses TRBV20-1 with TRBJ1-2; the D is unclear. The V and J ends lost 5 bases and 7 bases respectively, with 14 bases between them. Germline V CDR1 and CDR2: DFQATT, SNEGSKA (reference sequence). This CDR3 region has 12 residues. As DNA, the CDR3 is TGCAGTGCTCCCTCGCGGGATCTTGGCTACACCTTC. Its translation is CSAPSRDLGYTF.

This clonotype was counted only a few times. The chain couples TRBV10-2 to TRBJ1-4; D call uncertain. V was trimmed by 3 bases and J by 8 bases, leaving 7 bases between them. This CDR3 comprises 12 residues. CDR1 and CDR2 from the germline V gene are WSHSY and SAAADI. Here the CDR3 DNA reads TGCGCCAGCAGTGACAGCAGAGAAAAACTGTTTTTT. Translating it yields CASSDSREKLFF.

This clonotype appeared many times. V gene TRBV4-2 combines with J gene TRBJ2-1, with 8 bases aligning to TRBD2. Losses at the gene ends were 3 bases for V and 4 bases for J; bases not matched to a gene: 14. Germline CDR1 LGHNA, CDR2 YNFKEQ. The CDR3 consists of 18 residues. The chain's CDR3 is CASSQSVSGLEIYNEQFF. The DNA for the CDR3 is TGTGCCAGCAGCCAGAGTGTTTCGGGACTAGAAATTTACAATGAGCAGTTCTTC.

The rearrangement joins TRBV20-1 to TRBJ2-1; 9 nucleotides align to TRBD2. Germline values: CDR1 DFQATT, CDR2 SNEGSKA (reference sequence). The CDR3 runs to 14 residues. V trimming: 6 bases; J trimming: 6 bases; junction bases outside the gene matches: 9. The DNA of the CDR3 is TGCAGTGCGACAGACGGGACTAGCATCAATGAGCAGTTCTTC. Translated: CSATDGTSINEQFF.